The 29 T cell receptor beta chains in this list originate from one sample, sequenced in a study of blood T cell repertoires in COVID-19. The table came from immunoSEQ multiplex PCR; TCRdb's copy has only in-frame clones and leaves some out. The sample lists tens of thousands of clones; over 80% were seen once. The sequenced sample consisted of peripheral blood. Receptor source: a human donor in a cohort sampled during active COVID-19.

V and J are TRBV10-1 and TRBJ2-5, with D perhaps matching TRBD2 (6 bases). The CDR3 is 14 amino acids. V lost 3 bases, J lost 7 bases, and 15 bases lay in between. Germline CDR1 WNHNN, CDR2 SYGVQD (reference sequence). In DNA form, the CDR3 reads TGCGCCAGCAGTGATGGGGGGAACCTTGGGACCCAGTACTTC. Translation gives CASSDGGNLGTQYF.

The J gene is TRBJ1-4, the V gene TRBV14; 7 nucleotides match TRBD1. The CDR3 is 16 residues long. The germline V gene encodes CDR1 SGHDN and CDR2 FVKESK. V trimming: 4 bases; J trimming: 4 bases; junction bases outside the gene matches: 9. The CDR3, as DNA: TGTGCCAGCAGCCGCTTTACCGGGACAGTTAATGAAAAACTGTTTTTT. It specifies CASSRFTGTVNEKLFF.

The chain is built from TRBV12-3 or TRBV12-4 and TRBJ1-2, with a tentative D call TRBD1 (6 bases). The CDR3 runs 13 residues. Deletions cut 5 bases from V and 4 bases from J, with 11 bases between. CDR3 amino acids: CASSPQGTYGYTF. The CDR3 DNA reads TGTGCCAGCAGTCCGCAGGGGACCTATGGCTACACCTTC.

The CDR3 coding sequence is TGTGCCAGCAGCCTAGGACTAGCGGGTGCAACAGATACGCAGTATTTT. It codes for CASSLGLAGATDTQYF. The chain employs TRBV9 and TRBJ2-3; 11 nucleotides line up with TRBD2. CDR1 is SGDLS and CDR2 is YYNGEE in the germline V gene. V was clipped by 4 bases and J by 3 bases; unmatched bases: 7. This CDR3 has 16 residues.

In DNA form, the CDR3 reads TGTGCCGGAGGATGGGACAGGGAGCCAGAGACCCAGTACTTC. Protein: CAGGWDREPETQYF. This sequence joins TRBV2 and TRBJ2-5, with 9 bases identical to TRBD1. CDR1 is SNHLY and CDR2 is FYNNEI in the germline V gene. The CDR3 is 14 residues long. V lost 11 bases to trimming and J lost 4 bases; unmatched junction nucleotides: 11.

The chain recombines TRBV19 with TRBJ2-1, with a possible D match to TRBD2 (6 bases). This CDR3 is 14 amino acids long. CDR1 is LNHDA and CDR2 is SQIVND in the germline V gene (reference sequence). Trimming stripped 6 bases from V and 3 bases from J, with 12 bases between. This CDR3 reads CASSPGGNYNEQFF. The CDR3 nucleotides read TGTGCCAGTAGCCCTGGGGGGAACTACAATGAGCAGTTCTTC.

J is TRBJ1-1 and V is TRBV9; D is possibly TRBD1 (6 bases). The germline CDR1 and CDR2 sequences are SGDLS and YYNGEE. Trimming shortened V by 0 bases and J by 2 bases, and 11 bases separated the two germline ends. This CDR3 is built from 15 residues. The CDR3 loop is CASSVEFRGNTEAFF. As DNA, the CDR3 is TGTGCCAGCAGCGTAGAGTTCAGGGGTAACACTGAAGCTTTCTTT.

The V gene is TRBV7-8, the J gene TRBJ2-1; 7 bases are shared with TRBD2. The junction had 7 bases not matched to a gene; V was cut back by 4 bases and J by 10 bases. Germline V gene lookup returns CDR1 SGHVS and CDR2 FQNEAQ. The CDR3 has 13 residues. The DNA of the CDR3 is TGTGCCAGCAGCTCCGCAGGACTAGTGGAGCAGTTCTTC. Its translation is CASSSAGLVEQFF.

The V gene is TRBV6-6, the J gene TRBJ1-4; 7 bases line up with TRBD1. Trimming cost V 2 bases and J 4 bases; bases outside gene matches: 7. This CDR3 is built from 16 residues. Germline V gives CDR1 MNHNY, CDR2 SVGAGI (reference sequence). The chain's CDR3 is CASSYGDRALNEKLFF. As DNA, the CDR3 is TGTGCCAGCAGTTACGGCGACAGGGCCCTTAATGAAAAACTGTTTTTT.

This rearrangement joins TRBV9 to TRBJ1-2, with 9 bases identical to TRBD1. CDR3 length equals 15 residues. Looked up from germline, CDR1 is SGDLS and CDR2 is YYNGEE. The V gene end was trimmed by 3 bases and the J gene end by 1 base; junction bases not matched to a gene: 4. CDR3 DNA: TGTGCCAGCAGCGCCCGACAGGGGGTTAACTATGGCTACACCTTC. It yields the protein CASSARQGVNYGYTF. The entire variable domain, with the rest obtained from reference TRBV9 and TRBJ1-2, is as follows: DSGVTQTPKHLITATGQRVTLRCSPRSGDLSVYWYQQSLDQGLQFLIQYYNGEERAKGNILERFSAQQFPDLHSELNLSSLELGDSALYFCASSARQGVNYGYTFGSGTRLTVV.

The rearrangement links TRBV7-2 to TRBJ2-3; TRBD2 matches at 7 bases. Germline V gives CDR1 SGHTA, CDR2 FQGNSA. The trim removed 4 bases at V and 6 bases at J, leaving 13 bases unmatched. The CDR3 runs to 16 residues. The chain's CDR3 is CASSSRIAGSRDTQYF. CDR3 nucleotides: TGTGCCAGCAGCTCCCGGATAGCGGGTAGTCGGGATACGCAGTATTTT.

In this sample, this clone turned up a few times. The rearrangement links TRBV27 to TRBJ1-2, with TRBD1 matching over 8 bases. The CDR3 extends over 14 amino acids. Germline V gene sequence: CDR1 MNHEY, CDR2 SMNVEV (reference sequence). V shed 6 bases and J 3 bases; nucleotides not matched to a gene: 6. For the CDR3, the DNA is TGTGCCAGCAGACGACAGGGGCACCACTATGGCTACACCTTC. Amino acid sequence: CASRRQGHHYGYTF.

Written as DNA, the CDR3 is TGTGCCAGCAGCTACACCCGACAGGCCATCTCTGGAAACACCATATATTTT. Protein sequence: CASSYTRQAISGNTIYF. This sequence joins TRBV6-4 and TRBJ1-3; D is possibly TRBD1 (6 bases). Germline values: CDR1 MRHNA, CDR2 SNTAGT. V lost 6 bases to trimming and J lost 0 bases, with 18 bases between them. The CDR3 has 17 residues.

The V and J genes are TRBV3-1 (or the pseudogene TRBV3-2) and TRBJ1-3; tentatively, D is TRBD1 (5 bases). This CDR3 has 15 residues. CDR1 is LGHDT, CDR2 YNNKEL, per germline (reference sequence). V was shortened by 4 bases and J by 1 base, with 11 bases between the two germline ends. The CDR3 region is CASSLIGASGNTIYF. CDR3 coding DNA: TGTGCCAGCAGCCTTATAGGGGCTTCTGGAAACACCATATATTTT.

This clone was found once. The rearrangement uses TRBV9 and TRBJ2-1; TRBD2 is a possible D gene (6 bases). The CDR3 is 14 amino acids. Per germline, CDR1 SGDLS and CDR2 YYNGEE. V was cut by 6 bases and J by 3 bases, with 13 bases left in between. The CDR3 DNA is TGTGCCAGCACTGGGTCTAGCGTCTACAATGAGCAGTTCTTC. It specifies CASTGSSVYNEQFF.

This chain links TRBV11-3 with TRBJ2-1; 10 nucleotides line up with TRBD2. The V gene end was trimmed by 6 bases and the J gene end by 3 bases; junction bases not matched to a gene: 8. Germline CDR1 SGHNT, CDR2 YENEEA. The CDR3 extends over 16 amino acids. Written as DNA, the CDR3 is TGTGCCAGCAGTTCTACCGGGACTAGCGACTACAATGAGCAGTTCTTC. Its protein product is CASSSTGTSDYNEQFF.

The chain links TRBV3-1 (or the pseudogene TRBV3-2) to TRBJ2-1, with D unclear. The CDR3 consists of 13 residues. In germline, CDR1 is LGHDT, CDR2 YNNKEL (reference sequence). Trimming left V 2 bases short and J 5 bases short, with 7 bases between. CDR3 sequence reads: CASSQNFNNEQFF. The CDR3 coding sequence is TGTGCCAGCAGCCAAAACTTTAACAATGAGCAGTTCTTC.

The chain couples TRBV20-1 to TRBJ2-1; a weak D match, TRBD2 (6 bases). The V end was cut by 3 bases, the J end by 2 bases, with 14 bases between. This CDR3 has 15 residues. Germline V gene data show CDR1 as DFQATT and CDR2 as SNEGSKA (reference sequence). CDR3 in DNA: TGCAGTGCTAGTGGGAGACTAGGGACCTACAATGAGCAGTTCTTC. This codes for CSASGRLGTYNEQFF.

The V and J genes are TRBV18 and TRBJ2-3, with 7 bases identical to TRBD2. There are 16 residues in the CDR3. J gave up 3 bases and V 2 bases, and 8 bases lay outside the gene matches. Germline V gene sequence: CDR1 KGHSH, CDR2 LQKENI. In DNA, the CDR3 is TGTGCCAGCTCACCATGGGGCGGGAGTCTGACAGATACGCAGTATTTT. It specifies CASSPWGGSLTDTQYF.

This CDR3 reads CASSSLRGLAYNEQFF. CDR3 nucleotides: TGTGCCAGCAGTTCCCTGCGGGGGTTGGCCTACAATGAGCAGTTCTTC. V is TRBV28 and J is TRBJ2-1; 7 bases are a match to TRBD2. CDR3 length equals 16 residues. Germline V lookup: CDR1 MDHEN, CDR2 SYDVKM. V dropped 4 bases and J dropped 2; count of bases not matched to a gene: 8.

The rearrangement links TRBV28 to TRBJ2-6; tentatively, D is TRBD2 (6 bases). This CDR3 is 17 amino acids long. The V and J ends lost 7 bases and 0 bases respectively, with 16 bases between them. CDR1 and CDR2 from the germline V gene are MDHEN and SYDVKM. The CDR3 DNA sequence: TGTGCCAGCAAGGGTAGCGGAATACTCTCTGGGGCCAACGTCCTGACTTTC. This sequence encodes CASKGSGILSGANVLTF.

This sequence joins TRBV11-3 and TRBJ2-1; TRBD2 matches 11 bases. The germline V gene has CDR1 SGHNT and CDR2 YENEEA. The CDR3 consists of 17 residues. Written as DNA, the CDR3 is TGTGCTACAACCGGGACTAGCGGTCGAAGCTCCTACAATGAGCAGTTCTTC. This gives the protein CATTGTSGRSSYNEQFF.

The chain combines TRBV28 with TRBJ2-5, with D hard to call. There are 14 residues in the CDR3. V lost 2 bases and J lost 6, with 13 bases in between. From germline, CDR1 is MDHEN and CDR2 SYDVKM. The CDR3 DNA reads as TGTGCCAGCAGTTTAGAGACATTTGTTAAGACCCAGTACTTC. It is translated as CASSLETFVKTQYF.

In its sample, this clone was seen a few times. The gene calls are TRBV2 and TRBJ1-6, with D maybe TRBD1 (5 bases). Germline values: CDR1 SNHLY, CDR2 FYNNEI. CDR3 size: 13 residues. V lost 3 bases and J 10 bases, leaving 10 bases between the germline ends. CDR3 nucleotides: TGTGCCAGCAGTGACCAGGGCTGGTCACCCCTCCACTTT. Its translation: CASSDQGWSPLHF.

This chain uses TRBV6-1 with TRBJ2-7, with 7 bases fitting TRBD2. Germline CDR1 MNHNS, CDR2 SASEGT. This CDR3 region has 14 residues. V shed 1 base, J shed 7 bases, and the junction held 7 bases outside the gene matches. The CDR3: CASSEGRSGREQYF. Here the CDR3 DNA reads TGTGCCAGCAGTGAAGGACGTTCCGGGAGGGAGCAGTACTTC.

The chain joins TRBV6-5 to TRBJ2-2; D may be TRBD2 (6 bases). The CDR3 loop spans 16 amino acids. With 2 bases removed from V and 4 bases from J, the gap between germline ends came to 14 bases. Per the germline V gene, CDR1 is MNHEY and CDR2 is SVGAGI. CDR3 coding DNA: TGTGCCAGCAGTTACCCGACTAGTCCCAGCACCGGGGAGCTGTTTTTT. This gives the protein CASSYPTSPSTGELFF.

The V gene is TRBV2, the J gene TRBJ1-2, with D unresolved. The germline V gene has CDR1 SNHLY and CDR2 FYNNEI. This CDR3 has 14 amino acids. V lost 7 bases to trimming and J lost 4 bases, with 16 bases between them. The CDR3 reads CASTPRGETYGYTF. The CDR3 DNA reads TGTGCCAGCACCCCCCGGGGAGAAACCTATGGCTACACCTTC.

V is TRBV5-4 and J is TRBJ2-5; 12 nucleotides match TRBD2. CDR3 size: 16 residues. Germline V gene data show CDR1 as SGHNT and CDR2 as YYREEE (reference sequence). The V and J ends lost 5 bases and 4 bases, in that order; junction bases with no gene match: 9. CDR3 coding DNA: TGTGCCAGCAGTTACCCTAGCGGGGGGGCCCGAGAGACCCAGTACTTC. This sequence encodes CASSYPSGGARETQYF.

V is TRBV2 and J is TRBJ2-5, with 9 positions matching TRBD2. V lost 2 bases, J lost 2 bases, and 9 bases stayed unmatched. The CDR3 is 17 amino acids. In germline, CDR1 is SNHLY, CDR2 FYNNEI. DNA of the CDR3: TGTGCCAGCAGTGAAAACCCCCGAGCGGGGGGACAAGAGACCCAGTACTTC. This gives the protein CASSENPRAGGQETQYF.